This TCR beta chain originates from a study of human T cells and chemical hapten exposure. Study background: On roughly 2 cm by roughly 2 cm of upper inner arm skin, sensitization was performed with 2% DPC. The cohort included alopecia areata under or over 50% scalp, totalis and universalis.

Unique molecular identifiers were attached to individual cDNA molecules during library preparation. In TCRdb, the RACE reads were re-called with MiXCR into one record per CDR3 protein. The sample holds 100,000 or so distinct CDR3 sequences; about 34% are singletons and the top ten take approximately 3%. The CDR3 loop spans 15 amino acids. Trimming cost V 5 bases and J 0 bases, with 15 bases left between them. The germline V gene has CDR1 SGHDT and CDR2 YYEEEE. Time point given: patch test 3, about 24 weeks after DPC sensitization. Treatment described: therapeutic diphenylcyclopropenone sensitization with weekly scalp DPC. Total RNA came from unfractionated whole blood.

This TCR was sampled from a man aged 40-50 years with alopecia areata. Some clones in this sample may be carry-over from other donors' samples. This chain links TRBV5-6 with TRBJ2-7; TRBD1 might be the D (5 bases). This material consisted of whole blood, taken in connection with sensitization to the hapten diphenylcyclopropenone (DPC). The CDR3 region is CASSRTHSSSYEQYV. CDR3 nucleotides: TGTGCCAGCAGTCGGACACATAGCAGCTCCTACGAGCAGTACGTC.